These T cell receptor beta chains were read from a single sample in a study of regulatory T cells in long-lasting Graves disease. TCRdb independently ran MiXCR on the multiplex PCR reads; one entry per CDR3 protein. The sample carries 350,000 to 450,000 distinct CDR3 sequences, 20% to 25% recorded once. The sequencing here drew on peripheral blood mononuclear cells (PBMCs), taken when the disease was refractory, from a patient treated with antithyroid drugs. These receptors all come from a woman between 40 and 55 years old with Graves disease. The CDR3 runs from the conserved cysteine through the conserved F or W. D genes are given only for firm matches. For some rows the clone size is stated as once, few or many, or as a class when expanded; others skip it.

v_gene	abundance	d_gene	j_gene	CDR3aa	CDR3nt
TRBV28	-	TRBD2	TRBJ2-1	CASKVGGLAGEQFF	TGTGCCAGCAAAGTAGGTGGGTTAGCGGGTGAGCAGTTCTTC
TRBV2	many	-	TRBJ2-4	CASSYALAKNIQYF	TGTGCCAGCAGCTACGCTCTAGCCAAAAACATTCAGTACTTC
TRBV5-1	-	-	TRBJ2-7	CASSLSGRAVGEQYF	TGCGCCAGCAGCTTGAGTGGCAGGGCGGTAGGCGAGCAGTACTTC
TRBV27	many	-	TRBJ1-5	CASSLLGSNQPQHF	TGTGCCAGCAGTTTATTGGGTAGCAATCAGCCCCAGCATTTT
TRBV5-4	-	TRBD2	TRBJ2-1	CASSLGGLADNEQFF	TGTGCCAGCAGCTTGGGGGGACTAGCAGACAATGAGCAGTTCTTC
TRBV6-1	many	-	TRBJ2-2	CASRQTQGTGELFF	TGTGCCAGCAGACAGACGCAGGGGACCGGGGAGCTGTTTTTT
TRBV30	-	TRBD1	TRBJ1-4	CAWNRGLTNEKLFF	TGTGCCTGGAACAGGGGGTTAACTAATGAAAAACTGTTTTTT
TRBV30	-	-	TRBJ1-5	CAATLEANQPQHF	TGTGCCGCCACATTGGAAGCGAATCAGCCCCAGCATTTT
TRBV6-1	-	TRBD2	TRBJ2-3	CASRKFSGSTDTQYF	TGTGCCAGCAGGAAATTTAGCGGGTCCACAGATACGCAGTATTTT
TRBV19	-	-	TRBJ1-5	CASNAAGNQPQHF	TGTGCCAGTAACGCGGCAGGCAATCAGCCCCAGCATTTT
TRBV29-1	-	-	TRBJ2-7	CSVVGRTREQYF	TGCAGCGTTGTCGGGCGGACACGAGAGCAGTACTTC
TRBV19	many	-	TRBJ1-1	CASSIPGFPTEAFF	TGTGCCAGTAGTATCCCGGGCTTCCCCACTGAAGCTTTCTTT
TRBV2	-	TRBD1	TRBJ2-7	CTSKGGRWDRVEQYF	TGTACCAGCAAAGGGGGACGTTGGGACAGGGTCGAGCAGTACTTC
TRBV3-1	-	TRBD2	TRBJ2-7	CASSQGLANYEQHF	TGTGCCAGCAGCCAGGGACTAGCGAACTACGAGCAGCACTTC
TRBV20-1	once	TRBD1	TRBJ1-2	CSARDGTEGYGYTF	TGCAGTGCTAGAGATGGGACAGAGGGCTATGGCTACACCTTC
TRBV27	many	-	TRBJ2-2	CASSSSPHTGELFF	TGTGCCAGCAGTTCCAGCCCGCACACCGGGGAGCTGTTTTTT
TRBV2	many	-	TRBJ2-2	CASRYINTGELFF	TGTGCCAGCAGATACATCAACACCGGGGAGCTGTTTTTT
TRBV20-1	few	TRBD2	TRBJ2-5	CSAREATSGSGTQYF	TGCAGTGCTAGAGAAGCGACTAGCGGTTCTGGGACCCAGTACTTC
TRBV20-1	-	TRBD1	TRBJ2-7	CSARYPGQGKYEQYF	TGCAGTGCTAGATACCCCGGACAGGGGAAATACGAGCAGTACTTC
TRBV6-5	few	TRBD1	TRBJ1-1	CASSYDGQGSEAFF	TGTGCCAGCAGTTACGATGGACAGGGGTCTGAAGCTTTCTTT
TRBV11-2	many	-	TRBJ2-5	CASSLLKFARTQYF	TGTGCCAGCAGCTTACTGAAATTCGCCCGGACCCAGTACTTC
TRBV5-1	-	TRBD1	TRBJ1-6	CASSKGQGLGDSPLHF	TGCGCCAGCAGCAAGGGACAGGGGCTTGGGGATTCACCCCTCCACTTT
TRBV6-5	-	-	TRBJ2-7	CASSYRGGGEQYF	TGTGCCAGCAGTTACAGGGGAGGGGGCGAGCAGTACTTC
TRBV27	many	TRBD2	TRBJ2-7	CASSLSGSWYEQYF	TGTGCCAGCAGTCTTAGCGGGAGTTGGTACGAGCAGTACTTC
TRBV2	few	-	TRBJ2-1	CASSEVVFRREFRYEQFF	TGTGCCAGCAGTGAAGTCGTCTTCCGGAGGGAGTTCAGGTATGAGCAGTTCTTC
TRBV6-5	-	-	TRBJ1-5	CASSYTRGSSNQPQHF	TGTGCCAGCAGTTACACGCGGGGTTCTAGCAATCAGCCCCAGCATTTT
TRBV19	-	-	TRBJ2-7	CASSSGAGHEQYF	TGTGCCAGTAGTTCAGGGGCTGGTCACGAGCAGTACTTC
TRBV2	many	-	TRBJ1-1	CASSPAGSLTEAFF	TGTGCCAGCTCCCCGGCGGGCAGTCTAACTGAAGCTTTCTTT
TRBV11-2	few	-	TRBJ2-7	CASSYHTGNYEQYF	TGTGCCAGCAGCTATCATACAGGCAATTACGAGCAGTACTTC
TRBV5-1	few	TRBD2	TRBJ2-5	CASSLGGLAGGSETQYF	TGCGCCAGCAGCTTGGGTGGACTAGCGGGAGGGAGCGAGACCCAGTACTTC
TRBV5-1	-	TRBD2	TRBJ2-5	CASSLVASGTETQYF	TGCGCCAGCAGCTTGGTGGCTAGCGGGACTGAGACCCAGTACTTC
TRBV15	-	TRBD1	TRBJ2-2	CATSKDRGRMSGELFF	TGTGCCACCAGCAAAGACAGGGGGCGAATGTCCGGGGAGCTGTTTTTT
TRBV7-2	-	TRBD1	TRBJ2-7	CASSLQGADSEQYF	TGTGCCAGCAGCCTACAGGGGGCTGACTCCGAGCAGTACTTC
TRBV2	-	-	TRBJ2-2	CASKPEQNTGELFF	TGTGCCAGCAAGCCGGAGCAGAACACCGGGGAGCTGTTTTTT
TRBV28	-	TRBD1	TRBJ1-6	CASSSMTGGNSPLHF	TGTGCCAGCAGTTCAATGACAGGGGGAAATTCACCCCTCCACTTT
TRBV20-1	once	TRBD2	TRBJ2-1	CSALSGSSYNEQFF	TGCAGTGCCCTTAGCGGGAGCAGCTACAATGAGCAGTTCTTC
TRBV7-2	few	-	TRBJ2-7	CASSSGAGSCCGRNYEQYF	TGTGCCAGCAGTTCAGGGGCGGGGTCTTGTTGCGGGAGAAACTACGAGCAGTACTTC
TRBV12-3/TRBV12-4	many	-	TRBJ2-2	CASSPQAVNTGELFF	TGTGCCAGCAGCCCTCAAGCGGTGAACACCGGGGAGCTGTTTTTT
TRBV20-1	-	TRBD2	TRBJ2-7	CSAHLAGADEQYF	TGCAGTGCGCACCTAGCGGGAGCTGACGAGCAGTACTTC
TRBV20-1	-	TRBD1	TRBJ1-1	CSAHRDRGTEAFF	TGCAGTGCGCACCGGGACAGGGGCACTGAAGCTTTCTTT
TRBV28	few	TRBD2	TRBJ2-1	CASRGLAGHNEQFF	TGTGCCAGCAGGGGACTAGCGGGGCACAATGAGCAGTTCTTC
TRBV2	many	-	TRBJ2-7	CASREGAFSSYEQYF	TGTGCCAGCAGAGAAGGGGCATTTAGCTCCTACGAGCAGTACTTC
TRBV28	many	TRBD2	TRBJ2-2	CASVSTGLGFTGELFF	TGTGCCAGCGTATCGACGGGACTAGGTTTTACCGGGGAGCTGTTTTTT